This TCR beta chain comes out of a study of response to subunit inactivated influenza vaccine (dated by TCRdb to the late 2010s). About the study as a whole: To follow how T cells responded to a trivalent subunit inactivated influenza vaccine, the researchers relied on deep quantitative profiling of the T cell receptor repertoire. Overall results and qualifications from the work: According to the authors, only a limited number of new T cells may be recruited by each seasonal influenza vaccination.

Details on this clonotype: It has no known antigen specificity. Base qualities were left out, and no much larger clone turns up one base away.

The library was generated by RT-PCR. The data were produced on an Illumina HiSeq 2500. TCRdb's own reprocessing of the public reads used fastp at Q25 and MiXCR and kept productive beta chains. Rows with a matching CDR3 protein are joined into one entry that keeps the most common DNA and genes. The sample table shows hundreds of thousands of distinct CDR3 sequences, and 10% to 15% are seen once. The ten largest clones take up around 13% of the sample. Explained via the paper, the time point label denotes: approximately 45 days after influenza vaccine administration. Deletion took 6 bases off V and 4 bases off J, with a span of 12 bases between the germline ends. CDR1 MNHEY and CDR2 SVGEGT are derived from the germline V gene. From the cysteine up to the phenylalanine, the CDR3 has a length of 13 residues. The sequence is cut down to CDR3 DNA, 39 bases in frame from base 1.

The source was PBMCs from blood, collected more than 35 days after vaccination. The rearrangement combines TRBV6-2 or TRBV6-3 with TRBJ2-5; matching of 5 bases hints at TRBD2 as the D gene. The sequence came from a man aged 45-60 years who received an inactivated influenza vaccine. Donor details come from another sample of the same person, matched by shared clones. DNA sequence: TGTGCCAGCAGGGAGCGGATTCGAGAGACCCAGTACTTC. It translates to CASRERIRETQYF.